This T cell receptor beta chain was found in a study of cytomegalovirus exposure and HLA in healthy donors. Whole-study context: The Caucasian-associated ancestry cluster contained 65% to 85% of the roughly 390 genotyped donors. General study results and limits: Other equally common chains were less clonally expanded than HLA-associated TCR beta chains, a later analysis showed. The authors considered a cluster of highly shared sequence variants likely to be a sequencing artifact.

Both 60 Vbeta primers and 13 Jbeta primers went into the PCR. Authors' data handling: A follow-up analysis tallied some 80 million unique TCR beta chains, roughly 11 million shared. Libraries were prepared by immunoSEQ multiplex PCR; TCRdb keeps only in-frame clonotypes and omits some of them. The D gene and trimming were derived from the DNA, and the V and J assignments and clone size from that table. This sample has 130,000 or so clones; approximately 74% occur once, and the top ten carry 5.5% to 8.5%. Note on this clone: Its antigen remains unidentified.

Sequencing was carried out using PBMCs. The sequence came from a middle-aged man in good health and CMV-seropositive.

CDR3 residues: CASSYTWSRPGETQYF. The CDR3 nucleotides are TGTGCCAGCAGTTACACCTGGTCCCGCCCCGGGGAGACCCAGTACTTC. This rearrangement joins TRBV6-5 to TRBJ2-5; no reliable D call. The CDR3 extends over 16 amino acids. V was pared by 2 bases and J by 5 bases, with 18 bases between. Germline V lookup: CDR1 MNHEY, CDR2 SVGAGI.